This record concerns one T cell receptor beta chain sequence. Deletions cut 5 bases from V and 4 bases from J, with 8 bases between. This CDR3 is 13 amino acids long. Germline V lookup: CDR1 MRHNA, CDR2 SNTAGT. The sample belongs to a study of shared clonotypes between healthy human individuals. Splitting of each subset's genomic DNA was done evenly across several immunoSEQ plates. Assay: immunoSEQ multiplex PCR; the TCRdb copy retains only in-frame clones and omits some. The sample comprises 2 million to 2.5 million clones, around 95% of which are singletons, and roughly 0.13% rests with the top ten.

This sequence was found in a man younger than 30 in good health. The sequencing sample was made of naive CD4+ T cells sorted from blood. Subset defined: CD45RA+ positively selected. The V call is TRBV6-4, the J call TRBJ2-2; maybe TRBD1 (5 bases). The DNA of the CDR3 is TGTGCCAGCAGTACCACAGGCACCGGGGAGCTGTTTTTT. Translated: CASSTTGTGELFF.